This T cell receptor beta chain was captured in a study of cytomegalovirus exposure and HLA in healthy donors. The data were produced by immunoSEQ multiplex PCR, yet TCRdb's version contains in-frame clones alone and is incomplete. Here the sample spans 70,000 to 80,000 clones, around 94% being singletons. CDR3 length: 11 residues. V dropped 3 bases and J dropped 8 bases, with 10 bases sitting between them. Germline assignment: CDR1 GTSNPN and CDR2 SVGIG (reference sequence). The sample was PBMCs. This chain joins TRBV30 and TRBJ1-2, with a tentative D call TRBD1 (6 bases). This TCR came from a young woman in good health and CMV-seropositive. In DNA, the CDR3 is TGTGCCTGGAGACAGGGCGGAGGCTACACCTTC. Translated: CAWRQGGGYTF.